What follows describes a single TCR beta chain. The sample originates from a study of CD8 T cells in Susac syndrome. Random hexamers were used to reverse transcribe the RNA input (roughly 0.5 to 1 ug). A multiplex approach, immunoSEQ multiplex PCR, amplified TCR beta CDR3 across 54 Vbeta and 13 Jbeta. TCRdb passed the immunoSEQ multiplex PCR reads through MiXCR, listing each CDR3 protein once. The table records 200,000 or so distinct CDR3 sequences, roughly 96% of them present only once. TCR beta from blood CD8+ and CD4+ T cells was sequenced. Relapsing-remitting disease, either stable or active, was present in the treatment-naive patients who were the multiple sclerosis controls. CDR3 length equals 16 residues. Germline V lookup: CDR1 SGHNT, CDR2 YENEEA. Trimming removed 2 bases from V and 2 bases from J, with 14 bases in between.

The sequencing sample was made of CD4+ T cells from PBMCs. The TCR was taken from a human donor with multiple sclerosis. V is TRBV11-3 and J is TRBJ2-3; perhaps TRBD2 as D (6 bases). CDR3 nucleotide sequence: TGTGCCAGCAGCTTAAATCCGGGACTGAACACAGATACGCAGTATTTT. Protein: CASSLNPGLNTDTQYF.